This T cell receptor (beta chain) was recovered during a study of T cells in Graves' hyperthyroidism and ophthalmopathy. TCR beta CDR3 regions were amplified from RNA transcripts. During a first-round RT-PCR of the TCR CDR3, the HTBI primer set was used. TCRdb called the multiplex PCR reads again in MiXCR, with one record for every CDR3 protein. The sample shows roughly 700,000 distinct CDR3 sequences, roughly a third of them seen only once. Each patient was aged 18 to 65 and had newly diagnosed hyperthyroidism of under 2 months' duration. Trimming took 4 bases from V and 5 from J, leaving 9 bases between them. Looked up from germline, CDR1 is LNHDA and CDR2 is SQIVND (reference sequence). The CDR3 totals 12 residues. This clonotype was counted many times.

This TCR was recovered from a woman in her thirties or forties with Graves' hyperthyroidism. The V gene is TRBV19, the J gene TRBJ2-7; tentatively, D is TRBD1 or TRBD2 (5 bases each). What was sequenced was blood. This chain's CDR3 is CASSRRGDEQYF. The DNA for the CDR3 is TGTGCCAGTAGTAGAAGAGGGGACGAGCAGTACTTC. The variable domain in full, completed from reference TRBV19 and TRBJ2-7, reads DGGITQSPKYLFRKEGQNVTLSCEQNLNHDAMYWYRQDPGQGLRLIYYSQIVNDFQKGDIAEGYSVSREKKESFPLTVTSAQKNPTAFYLCASSRRGDEQYFGPGTRLTVT.